The 30 T cell receptor beta chains listed next were all sequenced from one sample in a study of blood T cell repertoires in COVID-19. TCRdb keeps only in-frame clones here, not all; method: immunoSEQ multiplex PCR. The sample has roughly 14,000 clones, around nine tenths seen once. Sequenced input: peripheral blood. The source of these receptors is a human donor with active COVID-19. The donor label of this sample is uncertain.

This clone was seen a single time. The gene calls are TRBV11-2 and TRBJ2-5; a possible D gene is TRBD2 (6 bases). This CDR3 has 16 residues. V lost 5 bases, J lost 0 bases, and 16 bases lay in between. Germline V CDR1 and CDR2: SGHAT, FQNNGV. The CDR3 nucleotides are TGTGCCAGCAGCAGGTGGGCTAGCGAGAACCAAGAGACCCAGTACTTC. It specifies CASSRWASENQETQYF.

The chain uses TRBV5-1 and TRBJ1-5; D gene ambiguous. Trimming took 0 bases from V and 4 from J, leaving 11 bases between them. Germline lookup yields CDR1 SGHRS and CDR2 YFSETQ. There are 15 residues in the CDR3. CDR3 sequence reads: CASSLGPSGNQPQHF. Written as DNA, the CDR3 is TGCGCCAGCAGCTTGGGGCCCAGCGGAAATCAGCCCCAGCATTTT.

V is TRBV9 and J is TRBJ1-6; unclear D gene. Germline V gene data show CDR1 as SGDLS and CDR2 as YYNGEE. This CDR3 has 15 amino acids. The V end was cut by 1 base, the J end by 4 bases, with 9 bases between. CDR3: CASSVTAEYNSPLHF. Written as DNA, the CDR3 is TGTGCCAGCAGCGTAACAGCCGAGTATAATTCACCCCTCCACTTT.

V and J are TRBV28 and TRBJ2-1; 8 bases align to TRBD1. This CDR3 has 15 amino acids. V trimming: 2 bases; J trimming: 10 bases; junction bases outside the gene matches: 10. Germline V gene lookup returns CDR1 MDHEN and CDR2 SYDVKM. The CDR3 bases are TGTGCCAGCAGTTTACGGACAGGGTGGGGGGCGGAGCAGTTCTTC. Amino acid sequence: CASSLRTGWGAEQFF.

The V and J genes are TRBV4-3 and TRBJ2-2; 7 bases agree with TRBD2. Germline lookup yields CDR1 LGHNA and CDR2 YSLEER. With V trimmed by 0 bases and J by 1 base, 8 bases remained unmatched. The CDR3 runs 18 residues. The chain's CDR3 is CASSQETLAVLNTGELFF. The CDR3 DNA reads as TGCGCCAGCAGCCAAGAGACCCTAGCGGTACTGAACACCGGGGAGCTGTTTTTT.

A few counts support this clone. This chain joins TRBV2 and TRBJ1-2; the D gene is possibly TRBD1 (6 bases). V lost 6 bases and J lost 5, with 10 bases in between. This CDR3 is 12 amino acids long. Germline V gene data show CDR1 as SNHLY and CDR2 as FYNNEI. Here the CDR3 reads CASRGAGYGYTF. The CDR3 nucleotides are TGTGCCAGCAGGGGGGCAGGTTATGGCTACACCTTC.

The J gene is TRBJ2-7, the V gene TRBV18, with no clear D. The germline CDR1 and CDR2 sequences are KGHSH and LQKENI. The CDR3 is 11 amino acids. The V and J ends lost 6 bases and 0 bases respectively, with 3 bases between them. The DNA for the CDR3 is TGTGCCAGCTCTAGCTCCTACGAGCAGTACTTC. Its translation is CASSSSYEQYF.

CDR3 region: CASSPRTGWHEQYF. CDR3 DNA: TGTGCCAGCAGCCCGAGGACAGGGTGGCACGAGCAGTACTTC. The chain combines TRBV7-8 with TRBJ2-7; 8 bases line up with TRBD1. Germline values: CDR1 SGHVS, CDR2 FQNEAQ. This CDR3 comprises 14 residues. Trimming at V came to 5 bases and at J to 5 bases, leaving 8 bases not matched to a gene.

The gene calls are TRBV25-1 and TRBJ1-2, with D hard to call. The CDR3 has 12 residues. Germline lookup yields CDR1 MGHDK and CDR2 SYGVNS. V lost 0 bases and J lost 8, with 7 bases in between. The CDR3 DNA sequence: TGTGCCAGCAGTGAATATGGCGGAGGCTACACCTTC. It codes for CASSEYGGGYTF.

The genes are TRBV10-3 and TRBJ2-7, with 7 bases matching TRBD1. The CDR3 runs 14 residues. CDR1 ENHRY and CDR2 SYGVKD come from the germline V gene. With 6 bases clipped from V and 2 bases from J, the junction kept 7 bases outside the gene matches. The CDR3 protein is CAISGDSLTYEQYF. The CDR3 DNA is TGTGCCATCAGCGGGGACAGTTTGACCTACGAGCAGTACTTC.

This chain uses TRBV3-1 (or the pseudogene TRBV3-2) with TRBJ2-1; unclear D gene. The germline CDR1 and CDR2 sequences are LGHDT and YNNKEL (reference sequence). The V gene lost 7 bases and the J gene lost 0 bases, with 13 bases spanning the gap. This CDR3 region has 15 residues. The CDR3 coding sequence is TGTGCCAGCACCCGCGGCCCGAGCTCCTACAATGAGCAGTTCTTC. It translates to CASTRGPSSYNEQFF.

The rearrangement joins TRBV4-1 to TRBJ2-2; possibly TRBD1 for D (6 bases). This CDR3 is 15 amino acids long. Germline V gene lookup returns CDR1 MGHRA and CDR2 YSYEKL. Between the trimmed V and J ends, which lost 0 bases and 1 base, there was a span of 6 bases. Here the CDR3 reads CASSQETGNTGELFF. CDR3 bases: TGCGCCAGCAGCCAAGAGACAGGGAACACCGGGGAGCTGTTTTTT.

The V gene is TRBV3-1 (or the pseudogene TRBV3-2), the J gene TRBJ2-7; D unclear. The CDR3 extends over 11 amino acids. Germline V lookup: CDR1 LGHDT, CDR2 YNNKEL (reference sequence). Deletions cut 5 bases from V and 1 base from J, with 3 bases between. The CDR3 loop reads CASSSSYEQYF. CDR3 DNA: TGTGCCAGCAGCTCGTCCTACGAGCAGTACTTC.

The chain has TRBV11-3 and TRBJ2-1; 9 nucleotides line up with TRBD2. Germline V CDR1 and CDR2: SGHNT, YENEEA. V gave up 5 bases and J gave up 4 bases; unmatched junction bases: 9. The CDR3 covers 16 residues. In DNA, the CDR3 is TGTGCCAGCAGCCCCAGACTAGCGGTGAAGTACAATGAGCAGTTCTTC. Its translation: CASSPRLAVKYNEQFF.

V usage is TRBV5-4 and J usage is TRBJ2-3; 9 nucleotides line up with TRBD1. After removal of 4 bases from V and 8 bases from J, the junction contained 8 bases not matched to a gene. This CDR3 has 14 residues. Germline V gene data show CDR1 as SGHNT and CDR2 as YYREEE (reference sequence). CDR3 bases: TGTGCCAGCAGCCCGGGACAGGGACCGGGTACGCAGTATTTT. It yields the protein CASSPGQGPGTQYF. Full variable domain (missing parts from reference TRBV5-4 and TRBJ2-3): ETGVTQSPTHLIKTRGQQVTLRCSSQSGHNTVSWYQQALGQGPQFIFQYYREEENGRGNFPPRFSGLQFPNYSSELNVNALELDDSALYLCASSPGQGPGTQYFGPGTRLTVL.

This clone was seen a few times. Other DNA sequences in this specimen translate into the identical CDR3. In nucleotides, the CDR3 is TGTGCCAGCAGTCCTACGGGGAACTCACCCCTCCACTTT. Its protein product is CASSPTGNSPLHF. This chain connects TRBV7-9 to TRBJ1-6, with D hard to call. The CDR3 length is 13 residues. Looked up from germline, CDR1 is SEHNR and CDR2 is FQNEAQ (reference sequence). Trimming removed 6 bases at V and 10 bases at J, with 13 bases between.

This sequence joins TRBV6-6 and TRBJ2-5; 13 bases fit TRBD2. This CDR3 has 16 amino acids. The V gene's germline CDR1 is MNHNY and CDR2 SVGAGI (reference sequence). J lost 1 base, V lost 6 bases, and 5 bases had no gene match. The CDR3 nucleotides read TGTGCCAGCAGCCGAGGACTAGCGGGAGCCCAAGAGACCCAGTACTTC. Translation gives CASSRGLAGAQETQYF.

The CDR3 nucleotides are TGCGCCAGCAGCTTGGCATCGACACAGTACAATGAGCAGTTCTTC. Amino acids: CASSLASTQYNEQFF. The J gene is TRBJ2-1, the V gene TRBV5-1; D call uncertain. The CDR3 is 15 residues long. Germline-derived CDR1 and CDR2 are SGHRS and YFSETQ. V shed 0 bases and J shed 4 bases, with 11 bases lying between them. The full variable domain, completed using reference TRBV5-1 and TRBJ2-1, is KAGVTQTPRYLIKTRGQQVTLSCSPISGHRSVSWYQQTPGQGLQFLFEYFSETQRNKGNFPGRFSGRQFSNSRSEMNVSTLELGDSALYLCASSLASTQYNEQFFGPGTRLTVL.

This chain joins TRBV7-2 and TRBJ2-1, with 7 nucleotides matching TRBD1. Looked up from germline, CDR1 is SGHTA and CDR2 is FQGNSA. Trimming at V came to 1 base and at J to 10 bases, leaving 10 bases not matched to a gene. CDR3 length equals 15 residues. CDR3 DNA sequence: TGTGCCAGCAGCTTAGGTGGGACAGCCACCGGGGAGCAGTTCTTC. Translating it yields CASSLGGTATGEQFF.

In nucleotides, the CDR3 is TGCGCCAGCAGCCCTGGACAGGGGAATAATGGCTACACCTTC. Its translation is CASSPGQGNNGYTF. This chain uses TRBV5-1 with TRBJ1-2; TRBD1 matches at 9 bases. Germline V gives CDR1 SGHRS, CDR2 YFSETQ. This CDR3 spans 14 amino acids. The V gene end was trimmed by 4 bases and the J gene end by 6 bases; junction bases not matched to a gene: 7.

The chain uses TRBV7-8 and TRBJ2-1, with D maybe TRBD2 (6 bases). From germline, CDR1 is SGHVS and CDR2 FQNEAQ. The CDR3 has 14 amino acids. The germline V and J ends were trimmed by 7 bases and 6 bases, with 16 bases remaining between them. The DNA of the CDR3 is TGTGCCAGCATTTCGGGACTGTACTCCAATGAGCAGTTCTTC. Protein sequence: CASISGLYSNEQFF.

The chain has TRBV27 and TRBJ1-5; 8 bases align to TRBD1. The V gene's germline CDR1 is MNHEY and CDR2 SMNVEV (reference sequence). CDR3 length: 14 residues. V lost 5 bases, J lost 6 bases, and 6 bases stayed unmatched. The CDR3 nucleotides are TGTGCCAGCAGTCCTACAGGGGGGGGTCAGCCCCAGCATTTT. This translates into CASSPTGGGQPQHF.

The V and J genes are TRBV7-2 and TRBJ1-2; TRBD1 might be the D (5 bases). V dropped 1 base and J dropped 3 bases, with 6 bases sitting between them. Germline V gene data show CDR1 as SGHTA and CDR2 as FQGNSA. CDR3 length: 13 residues. This CDR3 is CASSLGDYYGYTF. CDR3 nucleotides: TGTGCCAGCAGCTTAGGGGACTACTATGGCTACACCTTC. Full variable domain (remainder filled in from reference TRBV7-2 and TRBJ1-2): GAGVSQSPSNKVTEKGKDVELRCDPISGHTALYWYRQSLGQGLEFLIYFQGNSAPDKSGLPSDRFSAERTGGSVSTLTIQRTQQEDSAVYLCASSLGDYYGYTFGSGTRLTVV.

V and J are TRBV11-3 and TRBJ2-5; tentatively, D is TRBD1 (5 bases). V was pared by 8 bases and J by 3 bases, with 10 bases between. Germline V gene lookup returns CDR1 SGHNT and CDR2 YENEEA. The CDR3 spans 12 residues. CDR3 residues: CASQGTEETQYF. CDR3 DNA: TGTGCCAGCCAGGGTACTGAAGAGACCCAGTACTTC.

The table lists this clone with a count of one. The chain carries TRBV5-1 and TRBJ1-5; D unresolved. The germline V gene encodes CDR1 SGHRS and CDR2 YFSETQ. The CDR3 runs to 15 residues. Trimming took 4 bases from V and 2 from J, leaving 13 bases between them. The CDR3 loop reads CASSLAGVGNQPQHF. In DNA, the CDR3 is TGCGCCAGCAGCCTGGCGGGAGTGGGCAATCAGCCCCAGCATTTT.

The chain joins TRBV6-6 to TRBJ1-1; 10 positions match TRBD1. This CDR3 contains 15 residues. The germline gives CDR1 MNHNY, CDR2 SVGAGI (reference sequence). V lost 5 bases and J lost 11; bases outside the gene matches: 14. The DNA for the CDR3 is TGTGCCAGCAGTCGGGGAGGACAGGGGGAGATTTGGGCTTTCTTT. Its translation is CASSRGGQGEIWAFF.

This clone appeared a single time. V is TRBV4-1 and J is TRBJ1-1; no clear D gene. CDR1 and CDR2 from the germline V gene are MGHRA and YSYEKL. The CDR3 is made up of 12 amino acids. Trimming cost V 4 bases and J 2 bases, with 5 bases left between them. CDR3 in amino acids: CASSLGNTEAFF. DNA of the CDR3: TGCGCCAGCAGCCTCGGTAACACTGAAGCTTTCTTT.

This clone was observed a handful of times. This chain uses TRBV30 with TRBJ2-7; D is unresolved. The germline gives CDR1 GTSNPN, CDR2 SVGIG (reference sequence). The CDR3 runs to 15 residues. The V end was cut by 0 bases, the J end by 4 bases, with 16 bases between. The chain's CDR3 is CAWSVLRVSRYEQYF. CDR3 bases: TGTGCCTGGAGTGTACTCCGTGTGAGTCGGTACGAGCAGTACTTC.

CDR3 bases: TGCGCCAGCAGCTTGGCGGCTACCGGGGGTCGCTATGGCTACACCTTC. Residues: CASSLAATGGRYGYTF. The V gene is TRBV5-1, the J gene TRBJ1-2, with a weak D call TRBD1 (5 bases). With 0 bases removed from V and 4 bases from J, the gap between germline ends came to 16 bases. Per the germline V gene, CDR1 is SGHRS and CDR2 is YFSETQ. CDR3 length: 16 residues.

The J gene is TRBJ2-3, the V gene TRBV3-1 (or the pseudogene TRBV3-2), with 9 positions matching TRBD2. The CDR3 is 16 residues long. Looked up from germline, CDR1 is LGHDT and CDR2 is YNNKEL (reference sequence). The V and J ends lost 1 base and 4 bases, in that order; junction bases with no gene match: 6. CDR3 sequence (DNA): TGTGCCAGCAGCCAAGTGCGCGGGGGGGTGGCAGATACGCAGTATTTT. Translation: CASSQVRGGVADTQYF.